This T cell receptor (beta chain) stems from a study of blood T cell repertoires in COVID-19. TCRdb keeps only in-frame clones here, not all; method: immunoSEQ multiplex PCR. Of around 200,000 clones listed, roughly nine tenths are singletons. With 6 bases removed from V and 5 bases from J, the gap between germline ends came to 20 bases. There are 16 residues in the CDR3. The V gene's germline CDR1 is MNHEY and CDR2 SMNVEV (reference sequence). This TCR derives from a woman in her fifties or sixties with acute or convalescent COVID-19. Sequencing was performed on peripheral blood. The rearrangement links TRBV27 to TRBJ2-1, with D tentatively TRBD1 (5 bases). For the CDR3, the DNA is TGTGCCAGCAGCACTTTTATGGGGCGCCAGAACAATGAGCAGTTCTTC. Translated, it gives CASSTFMGRQNNEQFF.